This T cell receptor beta chain is drawn from a study of T-cell reconstitution after alpha-beta-depleted transplantation in children. Molecular barcoding with unique molecular identifiers was used for the TCRbeta library. TCRdb ran MiXCR on the PCR reads and lists one entry per CDR3 protein. This sample has about 830,000 distinct CDR3 sequences, with less than 20% found just once. Findings and caveats of the study: Newly produced T cells mostly provided counts and TCRbeta diversity after one year, as hyperexpanded clones declined. Recipient T cells and thymic progenitors that survived were the source of the high TCRbeta diversity seen at day 60 in some patients. Reportedly, alpha-beta T cells present about two months post-transplant originated from several hundred expanded clones of graft origin.

Notes on this clonotype: Its specificity is unknown.

The sample in question was PBMCs, mostly from graft donor cells, obtained 360 days after TCRalphabeta/CD19-depleted stem cell transplant. The clonotype was recovered from a male patient between 5 and 17 years old who had a stem cell transplant for acute lymphoblastic leukemia, so the T cells may come from the graft donor.

The CDR3 region has the DNA TGTGCCAGCAGCGTAGTTGAAGGGGCCCAGACAATCCTTAGCACAGATACGCAGTATTTT. It translates to CASSVVEGAQTILSTDTQYF. This chain joins TRBV9 and TRBJ2-3; D perhaps matches TRBD1 (5 bases). V lost 0 bases, J lost 0 bases, and 23 bases lay in between. CDR1 and CDR2 from the germline V gene are SGDLS and YYNGEE. The CDR3 contains 20 residues.